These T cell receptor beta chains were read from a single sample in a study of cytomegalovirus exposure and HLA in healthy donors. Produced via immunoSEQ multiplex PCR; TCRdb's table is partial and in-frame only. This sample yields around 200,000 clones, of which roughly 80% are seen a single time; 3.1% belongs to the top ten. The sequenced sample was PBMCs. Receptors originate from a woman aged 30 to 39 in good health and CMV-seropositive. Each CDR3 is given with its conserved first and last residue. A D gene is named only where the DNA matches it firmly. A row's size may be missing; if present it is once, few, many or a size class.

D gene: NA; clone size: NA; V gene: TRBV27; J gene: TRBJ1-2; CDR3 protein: CASSLSGGLDGYTF; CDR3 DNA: TGTGCCAGCAGTTTATCTGGTGGGCTGGATGGCTACACCTTC
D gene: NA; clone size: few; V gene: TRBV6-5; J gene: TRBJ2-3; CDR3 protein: CASRQPGLLTQYF; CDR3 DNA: TGTGCCAGCAGACAACCGGGACTGCTTACGCAGTATTTT
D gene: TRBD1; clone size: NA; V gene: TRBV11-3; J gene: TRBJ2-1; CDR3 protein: CASSLEAGQGENEQFF; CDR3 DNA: TGTGCCAGCAGCTTAGAAGCGGGACAGGGGGAAAATGAGCAGTTCTTC
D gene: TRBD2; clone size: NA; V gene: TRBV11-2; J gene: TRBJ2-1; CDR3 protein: CASRLASGAEQFF; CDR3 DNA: TGTGCCAGCAGACTAGCTAGCGGTGCTGAGCAGTTCTTC
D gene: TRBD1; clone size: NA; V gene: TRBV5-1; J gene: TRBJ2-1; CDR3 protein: CASSSEGQGAREQFF; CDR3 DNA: TGCGCCAGCAGCTCTGAGGGACAGGGGGCCAGAGAGCAGTTCTTC
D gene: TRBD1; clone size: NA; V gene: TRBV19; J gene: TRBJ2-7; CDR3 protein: CASSMTGPTYEQYF; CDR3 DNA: TGTGCCAGTAGTATGACAGGGCCAACCTACGAGCAGTACTTC
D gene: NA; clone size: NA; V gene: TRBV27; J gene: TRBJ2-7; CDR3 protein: CASRGGVAFNYEQYF; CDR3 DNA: TGTGCCAGCAGGGGGGGAGTAGCCTTCAACTACGAGCAGTACTTC
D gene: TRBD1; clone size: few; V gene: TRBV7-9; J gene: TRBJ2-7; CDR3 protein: CASTPGQGVYEQYF; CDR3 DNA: TGTGCCAGCACCCCGGGACAGGGCGTCTACGAGCAGTACTTC
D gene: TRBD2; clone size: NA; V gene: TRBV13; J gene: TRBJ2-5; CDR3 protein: CASSRMGLAGQETQYF; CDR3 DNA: TGTGCCAGCAGCCGGATGGGACTAGCGGGCCAAGAGACCCAGTACTTC
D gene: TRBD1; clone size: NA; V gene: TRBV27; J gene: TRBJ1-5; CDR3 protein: CASRRQGGNQPQHF; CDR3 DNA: TGTGCCAGCAGACGACAGGGAGGCAATCAGCCCCAGCATTTT
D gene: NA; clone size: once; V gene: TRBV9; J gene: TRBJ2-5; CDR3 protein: CASSRPELGTRETQYF; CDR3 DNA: TGTGCCAGCAGCCGGCCAGAGCTAGGAACGCGAGAGACCCAGTACTTC
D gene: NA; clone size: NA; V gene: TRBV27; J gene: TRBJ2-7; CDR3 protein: CASSSGLTYEQYF; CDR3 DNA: TGTGCCAGCAGTTCCGGACTAACCTACGAGCAGTACTTC
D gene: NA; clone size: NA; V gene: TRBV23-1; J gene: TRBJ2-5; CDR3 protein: CASSQSQGTEETQYF; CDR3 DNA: TGCGCCAGCAGTCAATCCCAAGGGACTGAAGAGACCCAGTACTTC
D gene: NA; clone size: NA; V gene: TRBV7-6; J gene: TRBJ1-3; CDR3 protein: CASSDQGSSGNTIYF; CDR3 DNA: TGTGCCAGCAGCGACCAGGGGTCCTCTGGAAACACCATATATTTT
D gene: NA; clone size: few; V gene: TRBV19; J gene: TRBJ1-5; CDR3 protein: CASSIGSLSQHF; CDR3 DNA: TGTGCCAGTAGTATAGGGAGCCTCTCCCAGCATTTT
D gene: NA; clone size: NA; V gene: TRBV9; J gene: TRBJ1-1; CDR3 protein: CASSVVGGSNTEAFF; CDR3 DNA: TGTGCCAGCAGCGTAGTTGGGGGGTCGAACACTGAAGCTTTCTTT
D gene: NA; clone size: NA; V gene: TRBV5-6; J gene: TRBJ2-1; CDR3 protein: CASSLPTRNEQFF; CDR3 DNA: TGTGCCAGCAGCTTGCCGACTAGAAATGAGCAGTTCTTC
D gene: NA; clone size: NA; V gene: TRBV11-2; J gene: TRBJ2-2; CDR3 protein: CASSPGRGMGTGELFF; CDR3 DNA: TGTGCCAGCAGCCCTGGAAGGGGAATGGGAACCGGGGAGCTGTTTTTT
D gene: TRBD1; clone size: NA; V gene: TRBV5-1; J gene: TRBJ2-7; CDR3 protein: CASSLTGFDEQYF; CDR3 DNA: TGCGCCAGCAGCCTGACAGGGTTCGACGAGCAGTACTTC
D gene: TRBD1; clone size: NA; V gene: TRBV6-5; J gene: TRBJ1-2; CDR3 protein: CVSLGTEVNYGYTF; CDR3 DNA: TGTGTCTCATTAGGGACAGAGGTTAACTATGGCTACACCTTC
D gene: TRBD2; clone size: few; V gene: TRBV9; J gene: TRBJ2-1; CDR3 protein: CASSATSGRANEQFF; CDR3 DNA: TGTGCCAGCAGCGCAACTAGCGGGAGGGCCAATGAGCAGTTCTTC
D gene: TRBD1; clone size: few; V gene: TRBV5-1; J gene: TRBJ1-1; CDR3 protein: CASSVDRGGNTEAFF; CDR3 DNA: TGCGCCAGCAGCGTAGACAGGGGTGGGAACACTGAAGCTTTCTTT
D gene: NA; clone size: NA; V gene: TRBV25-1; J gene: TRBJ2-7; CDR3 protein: CASSARGSYEQYF; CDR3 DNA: TGTGCCAGCAGTGCAAGGGGGTCCTACGAGCAGTACTTC
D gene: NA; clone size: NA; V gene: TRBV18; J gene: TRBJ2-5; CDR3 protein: CASSPPQGMETQYF; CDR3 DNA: TGTGCCAGCTCACCACCGCAGGGGATGGAGACCCAGTACTTC
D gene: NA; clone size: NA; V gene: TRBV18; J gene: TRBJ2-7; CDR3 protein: CASSPGPAAYEQYF; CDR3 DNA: TGTGCCAGCTCACCAGGTCCAGCGGCCTACGAGCAGTACTTC
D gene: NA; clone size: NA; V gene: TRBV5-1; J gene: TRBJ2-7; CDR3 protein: CASSRGGEMSYEQYF; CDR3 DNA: TGCGCCAGCAGCCGAGGGGGGGAGATGAGCTACGAGCAGTACTTC
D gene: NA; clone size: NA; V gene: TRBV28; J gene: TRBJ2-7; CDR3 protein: CASISRGVEQYF; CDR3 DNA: TGTGCCAGCATTTCTCGCGGGGTAGAGCAGTACTTC
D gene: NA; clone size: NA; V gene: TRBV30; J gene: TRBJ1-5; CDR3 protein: CALEGVGNQPQHF; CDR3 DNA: TGTGCCTTAGAGGGAGTAGGCAATCAGCCCCAGCATTTT
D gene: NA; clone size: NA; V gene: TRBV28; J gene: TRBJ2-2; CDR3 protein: CASRTLNTGELFF; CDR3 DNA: TGTGCCAGCAGGACTCTTAACACCGGGGAGCTGTTTTTT
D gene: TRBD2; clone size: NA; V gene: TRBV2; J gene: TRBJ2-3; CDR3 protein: CASSEASGGREYF; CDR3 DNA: TGTGCCAGCAGTGAAGCTAGCGGGGGACGGGAGTATTTT
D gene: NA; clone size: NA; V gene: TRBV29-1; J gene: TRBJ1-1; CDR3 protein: CSVRGVGGTEAFF; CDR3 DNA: TGCAGCGTCCGGGGGGTGGGGGGCACTGAAGCTTTCTTT
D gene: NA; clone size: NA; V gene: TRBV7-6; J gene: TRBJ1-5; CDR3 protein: CASSLDAGINQPQHF; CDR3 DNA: TGTGCCAGCAGCTTAGACGCAGGGATAAATCAGCCCCAGCATTTT
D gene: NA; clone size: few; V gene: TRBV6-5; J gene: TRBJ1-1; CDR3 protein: CASSYQGNTEAFF; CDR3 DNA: TGTGCCAGCAGTTACCAGGGGAACACTGAAGCTTTCTTT
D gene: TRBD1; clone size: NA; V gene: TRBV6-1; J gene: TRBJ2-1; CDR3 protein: CASRRDSYNEQFF; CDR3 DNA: TGTGCCAGCAGGAGGGACAGCTACAATGAGCAGTTCTTC
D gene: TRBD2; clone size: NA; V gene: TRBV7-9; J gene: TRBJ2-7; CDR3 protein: CASRDPGGWAEQYF; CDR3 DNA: TGTGCCAGCAGAGACCCGGGGGGGTGGGCCGAGCAGTACTTC
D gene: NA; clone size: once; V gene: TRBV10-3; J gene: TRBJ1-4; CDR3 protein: CAISEWGLTNEKLFF; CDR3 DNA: TGTGCCATCAGTGAGTGGGGACTAACTAATGAAAAACTGTTTTTT
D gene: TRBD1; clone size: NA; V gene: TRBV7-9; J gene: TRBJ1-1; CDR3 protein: CASRKDRGTEAFF; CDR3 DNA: TGTGCCAGCAGGAAAGACAGGGGGACTGAAGCTTTCTTT
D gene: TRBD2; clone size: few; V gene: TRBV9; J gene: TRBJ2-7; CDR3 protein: CASSDSGGGYEQYF; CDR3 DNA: TGTGCCAGCAGCGATAGCGGGGGGGGCTACGAGCAGTACTTC
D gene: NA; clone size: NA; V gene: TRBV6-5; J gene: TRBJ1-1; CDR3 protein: CASTTHPNTEAFF; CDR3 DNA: TGTGCCAGCACGACACACCCGAACACTGAAGCTTTCTTT
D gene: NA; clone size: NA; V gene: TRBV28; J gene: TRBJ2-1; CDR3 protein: CASSLLEYKEQFF; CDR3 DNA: TGTGCCAGCAGTTTATTGGAGTACAAGGAGCAGTTCTTC
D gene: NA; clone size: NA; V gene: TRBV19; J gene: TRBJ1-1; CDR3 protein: CASSMRGAGVNTEAFF; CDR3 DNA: TGTGCCAGTAGTATGAGAGGGGCGGGGGTGAACACTGAAGCTTTCTTT
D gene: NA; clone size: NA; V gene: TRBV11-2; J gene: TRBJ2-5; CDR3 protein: CASSPRETQYF; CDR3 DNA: TGTGCCAGCAGCCCACGGGAGACCCAGTACTTC
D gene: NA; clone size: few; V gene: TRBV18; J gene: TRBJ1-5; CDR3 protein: CASSHEDQPQHF; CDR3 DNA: TGTGCCAGCTCACACGAGGATCAGCCCCAGCATTTT
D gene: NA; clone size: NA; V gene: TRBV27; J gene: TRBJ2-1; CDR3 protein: CASSNFEGDEQFF; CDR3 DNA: TGTGCCAGCAGTAACTTTGAAGGAGATGAGCAGTTCTTC
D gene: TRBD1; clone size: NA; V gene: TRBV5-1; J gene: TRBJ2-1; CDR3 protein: CASSQGLAGGWLGNEQFF; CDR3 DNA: TGCGCCAGCAGTCAGGGGCTGGCAGGGGGCTGGCTGGGCAATGAGCAGTTCTTC
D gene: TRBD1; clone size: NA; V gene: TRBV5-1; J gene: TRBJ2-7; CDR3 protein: CASSLGGNYEQYF; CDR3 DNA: TGCGCCAGCAGCTTAGGGGGCAACTACGAGCAGTACTTC
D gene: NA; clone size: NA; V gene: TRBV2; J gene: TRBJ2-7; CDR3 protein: CASSEDAGASYEQYF; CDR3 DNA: TGTGCCAGCAGTGAAGATGCGGGTGCTTCCTACGAGCAGTACTTC
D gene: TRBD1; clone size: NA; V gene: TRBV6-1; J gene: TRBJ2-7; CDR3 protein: CASAGQGYEQYF; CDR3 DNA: TGTGCCAGCGCGGGACAGGGGTACGAGCAGTACTTC
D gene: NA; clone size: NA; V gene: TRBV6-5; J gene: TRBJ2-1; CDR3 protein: CASRETRGTYNEQFF; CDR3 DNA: TGTGCCAGCAGAGAAACCAGGGGAACCTACAATGAGCAGTTCTTC
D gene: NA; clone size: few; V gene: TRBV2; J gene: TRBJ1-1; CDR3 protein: CASNPQKNTEAFF; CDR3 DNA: TGTGCCAGCAACCCACAGAAGAACACTGAAGCTTTCTTT
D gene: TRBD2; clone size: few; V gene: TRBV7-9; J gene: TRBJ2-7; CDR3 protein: CSSSGRTSALSYEQYF; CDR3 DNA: TGTTCCAGCAGCGGAAGGACTAGCGCCCTTAGCTACGAGCAGTACTTC
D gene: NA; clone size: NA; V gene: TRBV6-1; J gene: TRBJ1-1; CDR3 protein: CASRLAPYDRSAFF; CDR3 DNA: TGTGCCAGCAGACTCGCACCCTACGACAGGTCCGCTTTCTTT
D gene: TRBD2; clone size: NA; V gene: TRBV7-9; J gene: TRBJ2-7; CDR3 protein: CASSETLAGGTYEQYF; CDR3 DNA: TGTGCCAGCAGCGAGACACTAGCGGGTGGGACCTACGAGCAGTACTTC
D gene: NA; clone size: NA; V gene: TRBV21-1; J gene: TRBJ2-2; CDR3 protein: CASSKDNGSGRGTGELFF; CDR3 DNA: TGTGCCAGCAGCAAAGATAATGGGAGCGGGAGAGGCACCGGGGAGCTGTTTTTT
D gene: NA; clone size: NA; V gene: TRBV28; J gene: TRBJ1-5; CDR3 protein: CASKAGDQPQHF; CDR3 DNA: TGTGCCAGCAAGGCAGGGGATCAGCCCCAGCATTTT